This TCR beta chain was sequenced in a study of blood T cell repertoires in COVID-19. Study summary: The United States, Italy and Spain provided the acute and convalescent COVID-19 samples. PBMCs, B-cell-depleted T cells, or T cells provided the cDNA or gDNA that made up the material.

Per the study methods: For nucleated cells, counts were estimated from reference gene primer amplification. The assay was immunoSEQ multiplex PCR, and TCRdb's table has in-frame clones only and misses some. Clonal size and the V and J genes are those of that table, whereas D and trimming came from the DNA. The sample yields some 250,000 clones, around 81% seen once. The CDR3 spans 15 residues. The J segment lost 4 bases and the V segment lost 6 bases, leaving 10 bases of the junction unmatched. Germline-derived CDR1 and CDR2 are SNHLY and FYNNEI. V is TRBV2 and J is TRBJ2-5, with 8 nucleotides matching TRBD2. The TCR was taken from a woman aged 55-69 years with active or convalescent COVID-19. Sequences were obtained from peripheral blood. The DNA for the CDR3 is TGTGCCAGCAGGGCCCCGGGCGGGGGGCGAGAGACCCAGTACTTC. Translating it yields CASRAPGGGRETQYF.